This T cell receptor (beta chain) is drawn from a study of beta chain features in type 1 diabetes. Points from the study as a whole: Moderate yet significant TCRB CDR3 shortening was seen in Type 1 diabetes patients in all four CD4+ subsets.

This clone occurred a few times. Antigen unknown. As every portion of the isolated RNA was reverse transcribed, the sequencing read expressed TCRB transcripts. This table comes from immunoSEQ multiplex PCR, and its TCRdb copy is limited to in-frame clones, with some not included. Among hundreds of thousands of clones listed, 12% to 15% were seen once. CD4+ cells of the naive, central memory, regulatory and stem cell-like memory types were sorted via CD45RO/CCR7/CD25/CD127/CD95/CD27. Sorting produced populations that all topped 95% purity. V was clipped by 2 bases and J by 9 bases, with 12 bases between them. The CDR3 has 12 amino acids. CDR1 GTSNPN and CDR2 SVGIG come from the germline V gene (reference sequence).

The clonotype comes from a man aged 25-45 years in good health. What was sequenced was central memory CD4+ T cells from blood. J is TRBJ2-3 and V is TRBV30, with D unresolved. This chain's CDR3 is CAWSPRLDTQYF. As DNA, the CDR3 is TGTGCCTGGAGTCCCCGTCTTGACACGCAGTATTTT. Filled out from reference TRBV30 and TRBJ2-3, the complete variable domain reads SQTIHQWPATLVQPVGSPLSLECTVEGTSNPNLYWYRQAAGRGLQLLFYSVGIGQISSEVPQNLSASRPQDRQFILSSKKLLLSDSGFYLCAWSPRLDTQYFGPGTRLTVL.